This TCR beta chain was sequenced for a study of shared clonotypes between healthy human individuals. CD45RO-negative cells were positively selected for CCR7, leaving out terminally differentiated effector memory CD45RA+ cells. All participating donors were Caucasian adults from Nashville, Tennessee. Germline assignment: CDR1 PRHDT and CDR2 FYEKMQ (reference sequence). Trimming took 0 bases from V and 1 from J, leaving 3 bases between them. This CDR3 is 14 amino acids long. To note about this clone: Distinct nucleotide sequences in the sample also encode this CDR3.

Sequencing used immunoSEQ multiplex PCR; TCRdb keeps in-frame clones, though not all of them. The sample has about 2 million clones, about 95% seen once. The sample taken for sequencing was naive CD8+ T cells sorted from blood. This TCR derives from a man aged 18 to 29 in good health. V gene TRBV13 combines with J gene TRBJ2-2; D is ambiguous. The CDR3, as DNA: TGTGCCAGCAGCTTAGGCAGGAACACCGGGGAGCTGTTTTTT. This codes for CASSLGRNTGELFF.